Shown below are 10 T cell receptor beta chains from a single sample sequenced in a study of regulatory T cells in long-lasting Graves disease. For TCR beta, libraries came from iRepertoire HTBI primers and Arm-PCR of CDR3 regions. TCRdb passed the multiplex PCR reads through MiXCR, listing each CDR3 protein once. Of 350,000 to 500,000 distinct CDR3 sequences in the sample, 21% were seen once. Sample time point: persistent/refractory GD, antithyroid drugs over 5 years with positive TRAb. Generation of the TCR library employed RNA extracted from PBMCs. This sample comprised peripheral blood mononuclear cells (PBMCs), obtained when the disease was refractory, from a patient treated with antithyroid drugs. These TCRs come from a female donor with Graves disease.

V gene TRBV28 combines with J gene TRBJ2-1, with 8 bases matching TRBD1. The CDR3 spans 15 residues. J gave up 5 bases and V 5 bases, and 8 bases lay outside the gene matches. Germline CDR1 and CDR2: MDHEN and SYDVKM. CDR3 bases: TGTGCCAGCAGTACCGGGACAGGTCAAAACAATGAGCAGTTCTTC. Protein: CASSTGTGQNNEQFF.

This chain joins TRBV7-3 and TRBJ2-2; possible D gene TRBD2, 5 bases. Germline V gene sequence: CDR1 SGHTA, CDR2 FQGTGA. There are 15 residues in the CDR3. V was cut by 5 bases and J by 1 base, with 11 bases left in between. CDR3 DNA: TGTGCCAGCAGCGCTAAACTAGGGAACACCGGGGAGCTGTTTTTT. As protein: CASSAKLGNTGELFF.

This chain uses TRBV24-1 with TRBJ2-1; D possibly corresponds to TRBD1 (6 bases). The CDR3 has 13 residues. Germline V gene lookup returns CDR1 KGHDR and CDR2 SFDVKD. V was trimmed by 8 bases and J by 2 bases, leaving 9 bases between them. In DNA form, the CDR3 reads TGTGCCACCAATCAGGGGCCCTACAATGAGCAGTTCTTC. Protein product: CATNQGPYNEQFF.

With respect to this clonotype: A much larger clonotype is one base distant, so this may be a read error. The chain carries TRBV27 and TRBJ1-5; possible D gene TRBD1, 5 bases. CDR1 and CDR2 (germline): MNHEY, SMNVEV (reference sequence). V was trimmed by 2 bases and J by 2 bases, leaving 13 bases between them. This CDR3 region has 16 residues. As DNA, the CDR3 is TGTGCCAGCAGTTTAGAGCAGGGAAGAGGCAATCAGCCCCAGCATTTT. Amino acid sequence: CASSLEQGRGNQPQHF.

In its sample, this clonotype was seen many times. The gene calls are TRBV5-1 and TRBJ2-7; D could derive from TRBD1 or TRBD2 (5 bases each). The germline V and J ends were trimmed by 3 bases and 2 bases, with 15 bases remaining between them. The V gene's germline CDR1 is SGHRS and CDR2 YFSETQ. The CDR3 extends over 15 amino acids. The DNA for the CDR3 is TGCGCCAGCAGCTCTACGGGACCCCCCGCCTACGAGCAGTACTTC. Translation gives CASSSTGPPAYEQYF. Full variable domain (remainder filled in from reference TRBV5-1 and TRBJ2-7): KAGVTQTPRYLIKTRGQQVTLSCSPISGHRSVSWYQQTPGQGLQFLFEYFSETQRNKGNFPGRFSGRQFSNSRSEMNVSTLELGDSALYLCASSSTGPPAYEQYFGPGTRLTVT.

About this clonotype itself: A read error is the likely source, as a far larger clone sits one nucleotide away. The V call is TRBV27, the J call TRBJ2-5; TRBD1 or TRBD2 may be the D gene (5 bases each). The CDR3 runs 13 residues. Germline lookup yields CDR1 MNHEY and CDR2 SMNVEV (reference sequence). The CDR3 loop is CASSFGGPEAQYF. The CDR3 coding sequence is TGTGCCAGCAGTTTTGGGGGACCAGAGGCCCAGTACTTC.

In its sample, this clonotype was seen many times. The chain links TRBV27 to TRBJ2-2; the D is unclear. The CDR3 contains 16 residues. Germline assignment: CDR1 MNHEY and CDR2 SMNVEV (reference sequence). Trimming left V 2 bases short and J 0 bases short, with 10 bases between. CDR3 amino acids: CASSLGPHPNTGELFF. The CDR3 coding sequence is TGTGCCAGCAGTTTAGGCCCCCACCCGAACACCGGGGAGCTGTTTTTT.

This clonotype was seen ten or more times. The chain recombines TRBV20-1 with TRBJ2-5; 10 nucleotides match TRBD2. Trimming removed 5 bases from V and 7 bases from J; junction bases left unmatched: 7. The CDR3 consists of 13 residues. From germline, CDR1 is DFQATT and CDR2 SNEGSKA (reference sequence). CDR3 in amino acids: CSARTSGDRTQYF. DNA of the CDR3: TGCAGTGCTCGGACTAGCGGTGATCGGACCCAGTACTTC.

Worth noting for this clonotype: An end of the junction does not agree with germline; a read error may underlie this. V gene TRBV11-2 combines with J gene TRBJ2-7; 9 nucleotides match TRBD2. Germline CDR1 SGHAT, CDR2 FQNNGV. The CDR3 sequence is 15 residues long. The chain's CDR3 is CANSVSLAGSYEQYF. The CDR3 DNA follows: TGTGCCAACAGCGTATCGCTAGCGGGGTCTTACGAGCAGTACTTC.

As to this clonotype: The junction does not match germline at one end; this may be a read error. This chain joins TRBV2 and TRBJ1-5, with a tentative D call TRBD1 (5 bases). Per germline, CDR1 SNHLY and CDR2 FYNNEI. The CDR3 is 17 residues long. The CDR3 here is CASSEIGRGLSNRPQHF. The DNA of the CDR3 is TGTGCCAGCAGTGAAATTGGGAGGGGATTGAGCAATCGGCCCCAGCATTTT.